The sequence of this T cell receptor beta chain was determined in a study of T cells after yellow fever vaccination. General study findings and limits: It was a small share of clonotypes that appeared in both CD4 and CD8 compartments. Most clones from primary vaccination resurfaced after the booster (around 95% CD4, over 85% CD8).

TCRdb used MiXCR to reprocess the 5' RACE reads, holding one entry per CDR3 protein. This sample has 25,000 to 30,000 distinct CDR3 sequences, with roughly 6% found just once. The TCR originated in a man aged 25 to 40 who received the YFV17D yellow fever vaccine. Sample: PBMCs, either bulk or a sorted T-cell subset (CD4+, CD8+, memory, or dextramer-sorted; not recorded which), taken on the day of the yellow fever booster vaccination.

The DNA of the CDR3 is TGCGCCAGCAGCTTGGCCCCGGGACTAGCAAGCACAGATACGCAGTATTTT. Residues: CASSLAPGLASTDTQYF. The chain recombines TRBV5-1 with TRBJ2-3, with 9 bases aligning to TRBD2. This CDR3 has 17 residues. In germline, CDR1 is SGHRS, CDR2 YFSETQ. Unmatched junction bases numbered 5, after V lost 0 bases and J lost 0 bases.